The clone carrying this T cell receptor (beta chain) is medium-sized by share. Its target is not known. The CDR3 sequence is 13 residues long. Germline lookup yields CDR1 MGHRA and CDR2 YSYEKL. V was cut by 2 bases and J by 2 bases, with 5 bases left in between. This entry is derived from a study of T cell responses to AZD1222 COVID-19 vaccine. TCRdb keeps only in-frame clones here, not all; method: immunoSEQ multiplex PCR. The repertoire includes around 84,000 clones, around 85% of them detected once, and under 11% sits in the top ten. Findings of the study overall: CD4 TCRs linked to vaccination spanned spike, dominating at 160-218 and 743-854. Rises in breadth and depth of Spike-specific TCRs came after two AZD1222 doses.

The genes are TRBV4-1 and TRBJ2-3, with unresolved D. Source: peripheral blood, taken 28 days after the second AZD1222 dose. This receptor was obtained from an adult who received the AZD1222 COVID-19 vaccine. CDR3 amino acids: CASSQQDTDTQYF. CDR3 bases: TGCGCCAGCAGCCAACAAGACACAGATACGCAGTATTTT.